Listed here are 5 T cell receptor beta chains from one sample, sequenced in a study of blood T cell repertoires in COVID-19. The data were produced by immunoSEQ multiplex PCR, yet TCRdb's version contains in-frame clones alone and is incomplete. The sample contains 130,000 to 150,000 clones, over 70% of which appear only once. The sequenced sample consisted of peripheral blood. Every receptor here comes from a woman aged 55-69 years with acute or convalescent COVID-19.

This chain links TRBV5-1 with TRBJ2-7; 14 bases fit TRBD2. Trimming at V came to 0 bases and at J to 5 bases, leaving 7 bases not matched to a gene. The length of the CDR3 is 17 residues. Germline V lookup: CDR1 SGHRS, CDR2 YFSETQ. In nucleotides, the CDR3 is TGCGCCAGCAGCTTGGGACTAGCGGGAGGGATGAAGGACGAGCAGTACTTC. Its translation is CASSLGLAGGMKDEQYF.

This clone appeared many times. V is TRBV4-1 and J is TRBJ2-7; 7 bases agree with TRBD2. This CDR3 region has 17 residues. J gave up 4 bases and V 0 bases, and 12 bases lay outside the gene matches. Germline lookup yields CDR1 MGHRA and CDR2 YSYEKL. The CDR3 DNA reads as TGCGCCAGCAGCCAAGACCTTTGGGGCGGGAGTTCGTACGAGCAGTACTTC. It translates to CASSQDLWGGSSYEQYF.

This clone has just a few counts. This sequence joins TRBV5-5 and TRBJ2-1; 12 nucleotides match TRBD2. Trimming removed 7 bases from V and 9 bases from J; junction bases left unmatched: 5. This CDR3 is built from 13 residues. CDR1 is SGHKS, CDR2 YYEKEE, per germline (reference sequence). The DNA for the CDR3 is TGTGCCAGCCGACTAGCGGGAGTTCTTGAGCAGTTCTTC. Translating gives CASRLAGVLEQFF.

The V gene is TRBV19, the J gene TRBJ2-4; D perhaps matches TRBD1 (6 bases). The V end lost 7 bases, the J end lost 6 bases, and 13 bases lay between the germline ends. This CDR3 spans 13 amino acids. The V gene's germline CDR1 is LNHDA and CDR2 SQIVND (reference sequence). CDR3 DNA: TGTGCCAGTACCCAGGGGAGCAGAAACATTCAGTACTTC. Protein sequence: CASTQGSRNIQYF. The whole variable domain, filled in from reference TRBV19 and TRBJ2-4, reads DGGITQSPKYLFRKEGQNVTLSCEQNLNHDAMYWYRQDPGQGLRLIYYSQIVNDFQKGDIAEGYSVSREKKESFPLTVTSAQKNPTAFYLCASTQGSRNIQYFGAGTRLSVL.

DNA for the CDR3: TGTGCCAGCAGCTCTAGATGGGGGCAAGTAGATAATTCACCCCTCCACTTT. Translated, it gives CASSSRWGQVDNSPLHF. The chain combines TRBV11-2 with TRBJ1-6; weak D call: TRBD1 (6 bases). CDR1 and CDR2 from the germline V gene are SGHAT and FQNNGV. The V end was cut by 4 bases, the J end by 5 bases, with 18 bases between. The CDR3 is made up of 17 amino acids.